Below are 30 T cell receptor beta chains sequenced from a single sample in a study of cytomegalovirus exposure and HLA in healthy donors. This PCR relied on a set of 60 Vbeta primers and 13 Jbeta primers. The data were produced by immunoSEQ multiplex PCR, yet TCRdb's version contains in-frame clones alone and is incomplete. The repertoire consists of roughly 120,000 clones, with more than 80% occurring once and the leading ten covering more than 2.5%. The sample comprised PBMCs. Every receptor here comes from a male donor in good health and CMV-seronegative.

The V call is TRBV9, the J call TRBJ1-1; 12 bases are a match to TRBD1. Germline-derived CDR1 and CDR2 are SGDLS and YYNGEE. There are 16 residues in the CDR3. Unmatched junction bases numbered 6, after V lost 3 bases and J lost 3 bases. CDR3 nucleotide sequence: TGTGCCAGCAGCGGGGGACAGGGGGCTGCGGACACTGAAGCTTTCTTT. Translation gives CASSGGQGAADTEAFF. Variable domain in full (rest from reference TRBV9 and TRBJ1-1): DSGVTQTPKHLITATGQRVTLRCSPRSGDLSVYWYQQSLDQGLQFLIQYYNGEERAKGNILERFSAQQFPDLHSELNLSSLELGDSALYFCASSGGQGAADTEAFFGQGTRLTVV.

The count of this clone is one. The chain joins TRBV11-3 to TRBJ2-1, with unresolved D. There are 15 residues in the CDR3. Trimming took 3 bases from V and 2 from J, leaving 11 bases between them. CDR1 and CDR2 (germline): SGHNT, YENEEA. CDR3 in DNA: TGTGCCAGCAGCTTGAATACGGGTCCCTACAATGAGCAGTTCTTC. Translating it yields CASSLNTGPYNEQFF.

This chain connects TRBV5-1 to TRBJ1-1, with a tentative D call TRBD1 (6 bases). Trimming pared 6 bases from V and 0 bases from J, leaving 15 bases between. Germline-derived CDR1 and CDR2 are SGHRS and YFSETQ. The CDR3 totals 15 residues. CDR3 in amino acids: CASTPGQQMNTEAFF. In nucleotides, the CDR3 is TGCGCCAGCACCCCGGGACAACAAATGAACACTGAAGCTTTCTTT.

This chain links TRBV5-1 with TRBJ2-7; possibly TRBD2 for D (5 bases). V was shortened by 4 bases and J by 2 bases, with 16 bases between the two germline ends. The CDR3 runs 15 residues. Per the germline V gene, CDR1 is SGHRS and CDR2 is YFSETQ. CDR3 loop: CASSPWEQETYEQYF. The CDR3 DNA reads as TGCGCCAGCAGCCCTTGGGAGCAAGAGACCTACGAGCAGTACTTC.

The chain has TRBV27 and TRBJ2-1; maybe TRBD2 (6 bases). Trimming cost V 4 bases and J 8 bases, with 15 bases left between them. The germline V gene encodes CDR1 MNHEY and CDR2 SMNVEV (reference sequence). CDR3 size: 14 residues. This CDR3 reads CASSSLGGFDEQFF. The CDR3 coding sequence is TGTGCCAGCAGTTCCCTCGGAGGGTTTGATGAGCAGTTCTTC.

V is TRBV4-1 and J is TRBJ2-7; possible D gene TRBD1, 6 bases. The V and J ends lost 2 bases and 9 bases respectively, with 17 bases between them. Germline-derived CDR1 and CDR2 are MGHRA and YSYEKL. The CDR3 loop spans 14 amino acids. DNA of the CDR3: TGCGCCAGCAGCCAACCGACAACCTCAGGGGTGCAGTACTTC. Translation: CASSQPTTSGVQYF.

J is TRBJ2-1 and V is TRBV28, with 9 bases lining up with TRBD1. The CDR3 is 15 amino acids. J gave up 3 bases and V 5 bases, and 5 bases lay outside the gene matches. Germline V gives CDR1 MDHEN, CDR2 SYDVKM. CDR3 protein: CASSEQGAGYNEQFF. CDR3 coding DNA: TGTGCCAGCAGTGAACAGGGGGCTGGCTACAATGAGCAGTTCTTC.

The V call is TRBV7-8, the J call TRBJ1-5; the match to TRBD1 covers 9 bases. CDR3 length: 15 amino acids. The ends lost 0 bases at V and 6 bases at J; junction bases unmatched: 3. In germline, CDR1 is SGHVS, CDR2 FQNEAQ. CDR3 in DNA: TGTGCCAGCAGCTTAGCAAGGACAGGGGCTCAGCCCCAGCATTTT. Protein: CASSLARTGAQPQHF.

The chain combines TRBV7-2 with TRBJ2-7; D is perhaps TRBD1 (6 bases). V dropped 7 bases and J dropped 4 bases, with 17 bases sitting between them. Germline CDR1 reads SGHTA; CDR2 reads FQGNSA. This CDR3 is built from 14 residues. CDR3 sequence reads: CASTYGGRRYEQYF. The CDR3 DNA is TGTGCCAGCACCTATGGGGGCAGGAGGTACGAGCAGTACTTC.

For the CDR3, the DNA is TGTGCCAGCAGTTCTACTTCCGATGGCTACACCTTC. Encoded protein: CASSSTSDGYTF. The V call is TRBV28, the J call TRBJ1-2; the D is unclear. Germline CDR1 is MDHEN and CDR2 is SYDVKM. The CDR3 is 12 amino acids. Trimming removed 4 bases at V and 6 bases at J, with 9 bases between.

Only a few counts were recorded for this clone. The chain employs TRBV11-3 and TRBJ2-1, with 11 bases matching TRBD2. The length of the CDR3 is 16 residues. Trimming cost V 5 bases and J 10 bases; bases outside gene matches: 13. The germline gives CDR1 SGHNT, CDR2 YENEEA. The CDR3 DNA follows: TGTGCCAGCAGCCCCAACCTAGCGGGAGGCTCTGAGGAGCAGTTCTTC. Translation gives CASSPNLAGGSEEQFF.

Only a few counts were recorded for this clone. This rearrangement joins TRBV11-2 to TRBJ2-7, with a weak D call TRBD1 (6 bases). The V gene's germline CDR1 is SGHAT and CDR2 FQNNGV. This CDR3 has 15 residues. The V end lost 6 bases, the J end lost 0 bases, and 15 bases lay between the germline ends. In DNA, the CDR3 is TGTGCCAGCAGTCGGCGCCGGGACAACTCCTACGAGCAGTACTTC. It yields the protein CASSRRRDNSYEQYF. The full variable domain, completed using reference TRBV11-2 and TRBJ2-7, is EAGVAQSPRYKIIEKRQSVAFWCNPISGHATLYWYQQILGQGPKLLIQFQNNGVVDDSQLPKDRFSAERLKGVDSTLKIQPAKLEDSAVYLCASSRRRDNSYEQYFGPGTRLTVT.

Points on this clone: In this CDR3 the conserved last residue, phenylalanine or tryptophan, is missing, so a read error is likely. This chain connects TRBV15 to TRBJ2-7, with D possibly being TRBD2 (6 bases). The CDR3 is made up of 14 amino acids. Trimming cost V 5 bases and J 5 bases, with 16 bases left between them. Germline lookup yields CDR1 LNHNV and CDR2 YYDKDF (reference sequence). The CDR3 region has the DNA TGTGCCACCAGCCGCGGGACGGCGGCCGACGAGCAGTACTCC. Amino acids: CATSRGTAADEQYS.

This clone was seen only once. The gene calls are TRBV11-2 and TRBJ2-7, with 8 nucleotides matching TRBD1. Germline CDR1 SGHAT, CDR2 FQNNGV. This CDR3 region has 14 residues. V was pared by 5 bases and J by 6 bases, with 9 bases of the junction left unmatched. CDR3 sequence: CASSPRPDRAEQYF. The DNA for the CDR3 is TGTGCCAGCAGCCCCAGACCGGACAGGGCCGAGCAGTACTTC.

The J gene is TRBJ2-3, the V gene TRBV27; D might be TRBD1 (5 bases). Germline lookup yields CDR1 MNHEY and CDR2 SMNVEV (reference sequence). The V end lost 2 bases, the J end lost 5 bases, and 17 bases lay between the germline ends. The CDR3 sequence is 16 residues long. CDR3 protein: CASSLSFIQGEDTQYF. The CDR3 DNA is TGTGCCAGCAGTTTAAGTTTTATTCAGGGTGAAGATACGCAGTATTTT.

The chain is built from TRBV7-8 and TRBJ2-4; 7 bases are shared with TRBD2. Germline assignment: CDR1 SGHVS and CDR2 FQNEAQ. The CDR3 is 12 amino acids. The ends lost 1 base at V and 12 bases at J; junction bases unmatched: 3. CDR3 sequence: CASSLERGSQYF. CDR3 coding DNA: TGTGCCAGCAGCTTAGAGCGGGGCAGTCAGTACTTC.

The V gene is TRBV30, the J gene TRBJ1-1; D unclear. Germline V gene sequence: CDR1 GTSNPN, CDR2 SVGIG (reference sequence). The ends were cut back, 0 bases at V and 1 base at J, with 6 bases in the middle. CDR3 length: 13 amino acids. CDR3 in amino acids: CAWSVSWNTEAFF. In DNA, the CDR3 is TGTGCCTGGAGTGTATCCTGGAACACTGAAGCTTTCTTT. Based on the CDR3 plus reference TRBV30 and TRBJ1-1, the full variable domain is SQTIHQWPATLVQPVGSPLSLECTVEGTSNPNLYWYRQAAGRGLQLLFYSVGIGQISSEVPQNLSASRPQDRQFILSSKKLLLSDSGFYLCAWSVSWNTEAFFGQGTRLTVV.

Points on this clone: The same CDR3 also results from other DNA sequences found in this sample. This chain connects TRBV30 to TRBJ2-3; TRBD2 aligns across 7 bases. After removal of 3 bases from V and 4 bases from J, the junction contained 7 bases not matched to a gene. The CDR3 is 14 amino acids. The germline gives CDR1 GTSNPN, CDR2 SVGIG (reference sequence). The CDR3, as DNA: TGTGCCTGGAGCCCGGGGCTAGCGGCAGATACGCAGTATTTT. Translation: CAWSPGLAADTQYF.

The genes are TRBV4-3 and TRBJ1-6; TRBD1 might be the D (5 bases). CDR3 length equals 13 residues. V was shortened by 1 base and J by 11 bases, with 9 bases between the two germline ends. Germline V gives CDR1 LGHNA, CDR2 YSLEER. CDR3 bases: TGCGCCAGCAGCCAAGTTCCGGGGGCACCCCTCCACTTT. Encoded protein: CASSQVPGAPLHF.

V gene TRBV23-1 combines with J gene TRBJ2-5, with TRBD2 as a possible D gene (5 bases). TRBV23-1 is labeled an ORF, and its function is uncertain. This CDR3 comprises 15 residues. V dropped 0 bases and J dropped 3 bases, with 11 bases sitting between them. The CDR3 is CASSQSGRGEETQYF. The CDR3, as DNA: TGCGCCAGCAGTCAATCGGGTCGGGGTGAAGAGACCCAGTACTTC.

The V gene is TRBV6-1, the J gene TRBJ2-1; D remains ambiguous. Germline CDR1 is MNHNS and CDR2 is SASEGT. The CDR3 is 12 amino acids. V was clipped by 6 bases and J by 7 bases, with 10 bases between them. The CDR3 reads CASSLSPNEQFF. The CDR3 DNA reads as TGTGCCAGCAGCCTAAGTCCTAATGAGCAGTTCTTC.

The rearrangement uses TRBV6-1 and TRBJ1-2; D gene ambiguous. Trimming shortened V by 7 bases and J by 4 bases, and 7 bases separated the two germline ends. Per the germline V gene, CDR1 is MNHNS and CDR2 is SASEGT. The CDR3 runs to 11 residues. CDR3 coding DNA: TGTGCCAGCACAAGTAGCTATGGCTACACCTTC. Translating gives CASTSSYGYTF.

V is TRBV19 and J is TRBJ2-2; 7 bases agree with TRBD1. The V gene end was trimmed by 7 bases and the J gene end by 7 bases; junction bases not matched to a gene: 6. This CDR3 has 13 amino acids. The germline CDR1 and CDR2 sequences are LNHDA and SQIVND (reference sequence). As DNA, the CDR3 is TGTGCCAGTACCCATAACAGGGGCGGGGAGCTGTTTTTT. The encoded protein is CASTHNRGGELFF.

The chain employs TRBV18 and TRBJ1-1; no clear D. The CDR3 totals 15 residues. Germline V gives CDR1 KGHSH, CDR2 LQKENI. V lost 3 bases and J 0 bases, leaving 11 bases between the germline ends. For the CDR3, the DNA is TGTGCCAGCTCACCCCTCGGTAGCATGAACACTGAAGCTTTCTTT. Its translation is CASSPLGSMNTEAFF.

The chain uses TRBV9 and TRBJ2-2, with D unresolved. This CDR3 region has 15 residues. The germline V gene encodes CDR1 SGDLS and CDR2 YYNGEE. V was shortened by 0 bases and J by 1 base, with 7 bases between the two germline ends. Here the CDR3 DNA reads TGTGCCAGCAGCGTAGCACAACGGAACACCGGGGAGCTGTTTTTT. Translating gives CASSVAQRNTGELFF.

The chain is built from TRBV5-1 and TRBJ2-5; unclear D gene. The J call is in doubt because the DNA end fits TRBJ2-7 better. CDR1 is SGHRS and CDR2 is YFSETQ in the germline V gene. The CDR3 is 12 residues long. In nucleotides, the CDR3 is TGCGCCAGCAGCCTTGGGTCAGGCGAGCAGTACTTC. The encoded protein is CASSLGSGEQYF.

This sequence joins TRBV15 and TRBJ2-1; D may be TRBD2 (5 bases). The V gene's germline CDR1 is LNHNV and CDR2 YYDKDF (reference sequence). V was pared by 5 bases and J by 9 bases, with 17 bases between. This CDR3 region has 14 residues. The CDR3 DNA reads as TGTGCCACCAGCCTCACTCATCGGGATGGTGAGCAGTTCTTC. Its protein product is CATSLTHRDGEQFF.

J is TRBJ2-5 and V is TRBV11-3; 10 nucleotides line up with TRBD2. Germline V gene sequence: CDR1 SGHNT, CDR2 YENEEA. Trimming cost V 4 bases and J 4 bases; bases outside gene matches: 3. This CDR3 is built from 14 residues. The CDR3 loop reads CASSSSGGRETQYF. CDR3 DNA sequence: TGTGCCAGCAGCTCTAGCGGGGGTAGAGAGACCCAGTACTTC.

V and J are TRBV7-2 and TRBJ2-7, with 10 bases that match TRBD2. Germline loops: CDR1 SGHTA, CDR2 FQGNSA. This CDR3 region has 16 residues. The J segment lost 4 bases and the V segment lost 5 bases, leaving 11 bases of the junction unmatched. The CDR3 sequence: CASSKEGPSGRYEQYF. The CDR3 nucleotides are TGTGCCAGCAGCAAAGAGGGCCCTAGCGGGAGATACGAGCAGTACTTC.

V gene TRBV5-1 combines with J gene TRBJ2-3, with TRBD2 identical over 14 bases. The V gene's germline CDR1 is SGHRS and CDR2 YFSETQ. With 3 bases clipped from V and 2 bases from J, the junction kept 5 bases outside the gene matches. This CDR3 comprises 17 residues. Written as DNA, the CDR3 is TGCGCCAGCAGCTCCCGGACTAGCGGGGGGTACACAGATACGCAGTATTTT. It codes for CASSSRTSGGYTDTQYF.